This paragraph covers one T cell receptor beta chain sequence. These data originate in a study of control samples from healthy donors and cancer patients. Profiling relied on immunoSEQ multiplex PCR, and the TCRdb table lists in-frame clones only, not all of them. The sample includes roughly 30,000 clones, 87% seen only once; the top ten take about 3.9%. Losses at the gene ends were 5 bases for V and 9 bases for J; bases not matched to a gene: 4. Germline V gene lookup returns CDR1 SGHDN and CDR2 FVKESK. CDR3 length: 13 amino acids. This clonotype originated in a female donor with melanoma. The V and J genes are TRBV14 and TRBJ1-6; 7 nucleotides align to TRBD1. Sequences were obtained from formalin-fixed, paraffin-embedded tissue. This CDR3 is CASSYRGSSPLHF. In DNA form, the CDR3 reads TGTGCCAGCAGCTACAGGGGAAGTTCACCCCTCCACTTT.